Following are 22 T cell receptor beta chains from one sample sequenced in a study of response to subunit inactivated influenza vaccine. MiXCR, run by TCRdb on the RT-PCR reads, gives a single entry per CDR3 protein. The sample lists hundreds of thousands of distinct CDR3 sequences, roughly 14% occurring once. The material sequenced was PBMCs from blood, taken 11 to 12 days after vaccination. These TCRs come from a man in his forties or fifties who received an inactivated influenza vaccine.

This clonotype was seen a few times. Relative to the germline gene, one junction end is altered; a read error may explain this. V usage is TRBV7-3 and J usage is TRBJ1-4; 10 nucleotides agree with TRBD1. The CDR3 consists of 15 residues. Germline CDR1 reads SGHTA; CDR2 reads FQGTGA. CDR3 bases: TGTGCCAGCAGCTTATCGCCCCGGGCAGGGACAGGGGATTCCTTT. It yields the protein CASSLSPRAGTGDSF.

Concerning this clonotype: The junction departs from the called germline gene at one end, perhaps through a read error. V is TRBV4-3 and J is TRBJ2-7; the match to TRBD2 covers 8 bases. CDR1 LGHNA and CDR2 YSLEER come from the germline V gene. This CDR3 has 14 residues. CDR3 region: CASSPGTRSSEQYF. For the CDR3, the DNA is TGCGCCAGCAGCCCCGGGACTAGATCCTCCGAGCAGTACTTC.

The gene calls are TRBV4-1 and TRBJ1-1; 7 bases agree with TRBD1. The CDR3 has 14 residues. V was clipped by 4 bases and J by 7 bases; unmatched bases: 9. Germline CDR1 and CDR2: MGHRA and YSYEKL. The CDR3 here is CASSRPGGNGEAFF. CDR3 bases: TGCGCCAGCAGCCGACCAGGGGGGAATGGTGAAGCTTTCTTT.

The J gene is TRBJ2-1, the V gene TRBV20-1; TRBD2 matches at 11 bases. J gave up 8 bases and V 1 base, and 4 bases lay outside the gene matches. Germline V lookup: CDR1 DFQATT, CDR2 SNEGSKA (reference sequence). There are 14 residues in the CDR3. The CDR3 nucleotides read TGCAGTGCTAGAGCCCTAGCGGGGGGTTATGAGCAGTTCTTC. Translated, it gives CSARALAGGYEQFF.

Judged by abundance, this clonotype is medium-sized. The genes are TRBV28 and TRBJ2-1, with TRBD1 identical over 10 bases. Germline CDR1 MDHEN, CDR2 SYDVKM. Trimming took 8 bases from V and 7 from J; bases not matched to a gene: 11. The CDR3 is made up of 15 amino acids. The DNA for the CDR3 is TGTGCCAGCCAGGCCGGGACAGGGGCCGAGAATGAGCAGTTCTTC. Encoded protein: CASQAGTGAENEQFF.

This clonotype appeared a few times. This chain joins TRBV6-2 or TRBV6-3 and TRBJ2-3; D is perhaps TRBD2 (7 bases). V was cut by 5 bases and J by 6 bases, with 18 bases left in between. Germline V gene data show CDR1 as MNHEY and CDR2 as SVGEGT. The CDR3 is 15 amino acids. The DNA of the CDR3 is TGTGCCAGCAGTCCCGGTCTCAGGGGAGGGGATACGCAGTATTTT. Protein: CASSPGLRGGDTQYF.

This clonotype was counted only a few times. The chain employs TRBV29-1 and TRBJ2-3, with TRBD1 identical over 8 bases. The junction had 11 bases not matched to a gene; V was cut back by 2 bases and J by 4 bases. The CDR3 runs to 16 residues. Germline V gives CDR1 SQVTM, CDR2 ANQGSEA. The CDR3 DNA reads TGCAGCGTTGAACGGGTGCAGGGGGCGCGGGCAGATACGCAGTATTTT. Translated, it gives CSVERVQGARADTQYF.

The chain uses TRBV24-1 and TRBJ2-5; 7 bases align to TRBD1. Germline V gene sequence: CDR1 KGHDR, CDR2 SFDVKD. V trimming: 1 base; J trimming: 2 bases; junction bases outside the gene matches: 3. The CDR3 totals 15 residues. CDR3 amino acids: CATSDFRDRQETQYF. The CDR3 DNA reads as TGTGCCACCAGTGATTTCCGGGACAGACAAGAGACCCAGTACTTC.

V is TRBV6-2 or TRBV6-3 and J is TRBJ2-5, with 7 bases lining up with TRBD2. V gave up 8 bases and J gave up 1 base; unmatched junction bases: 10. Per the germline V gene, CDR1 is MNHEY and CDR2 is SVGEGT. This CDR3 is 15 amino acids long. The CDR3 DNA follows: TGTGCCAGCGGTAATAGGCGGGGGTTCCAAGAGACCCAGTACTTC. Encoded protein: CASGNRRGFQETQYF.

This clonotype was observed once. The gene calls are TRBV6-2 or TRBV6-3 and TRBJ2-3, with 7 nucleotides matching TRBD2. Germline lookup yields CDR1 MNHEY and CDR2 SVGEGT. The CDR3 length is 22 residues. Germline trimming cut 0 bases from V and 7 bases from J; bases unmatched to any gene: 28. The CDR3, as DNA: TGTGCCAGCAGTTACTCCACTACGCAAACCCCAGCTGGGCGGGAGTTCAGAAATACGCAGTATTTT. Protein sequence: CASSYSTTQTPAGREFRNTQYF.

This rearrangement joins TRBV3-1 to TRBJ2-1, with 7 positions matching TRBD1. The CDR3 is 13 amino acids. Germline V lookup: CDR1 LGHDT, CDR2 YNNKEL (reference sequence). J lost 2 bases, V lost 5 bases, and 0 bases had no gene match. CDR3 loop: CASSGQAYNEQFF. The CDR3 bases are TGTGCCAGCAGCGGACAGGCCTACAATGAGCAGTTCTTC.

This clonotype was observed at least ten times. This rearrangement joins TRBV2 to TRBJ2-1; 14 bases fit TRBD2. The CDR3 is made up of 17 amino acids. The germline V gene encodes CDR1 SNHLY and CDR2 FYNNEI. The J segment lost 9 bases and the V segment lost 2 bases, leaving 9 bases of the junction unmatched. The CDR3 DNA reads as TGTGCCAGCAGTGAATCGGGCGGGACTAGCGGGGGAATTGAGCAGTTCTTC. It translates to CASSESGGTSGGIEQFF.

The chain links TRBV7-3 to TRBJ2-1; TRBD2 matches at 13 bases. Germline CDR1 is SGHTA and CDR2 is FQGTGA. The CDR3 contains 13 residues. J gave up 15 bases and V 5 bases, and 7 bases lay outside the gene matches. The CDR3 loop is CASSPGLAGVLFF. CDR3 nucleotide sequence: TGTGCCAGCAGCCCCGGACTAGCGGGAGTCTTGTTCTTC.

About this clonotype itself: This may be a read error: a much more frequent sequence differs by one nucleotide. The J gene is TRBJ2-7, the V gene TRBV5-1; D gene ambiguous. This CDR3 has 12 residues. Per the germline V gene, CDR1 is SGHRS and CDR2 is YFSETQ. The CDR3 spells CAISPNSYEQYF. For the CDR3, the DNA is TGCGCCATCAGCCCCAATTCCTACGAGCAGTACTTC.

The V and J genes are TRBV20-1 and TRBJ1-5, with 7 bases identical to TRBD1. V was pared by 4 bases and J by 5 bases, with 5 bases of the junction left unmatched. Germline V gene data show CDR1 as DFQATT and CDR2 as SNEGSKA (reference sequence). The CDR3 is 13 residues long. CDR3 loop: CSANTGVYQPQHF. CDR3 sequence (DNA): TGCAGTGCTAATACAGGGGTCTATCAGCCCCAGCATTTT.

The chain is built from TRBV24-1 and TRBJ2-2; 10 bases align to TRBD1. The ends lost 9 bases at V and 5 bases at J; junction bases unmatched: 2. The CDR3 runs to 13 residues. CDR1 and CDR2 from the germline V gene are KGHDR and SFDVKD. CDR3 sequence reads: CATGGQGTGELFF. The CDR3 nucleotides are TGTGCCACCGGGGGACAGGGGACCGGGGAGCTGTTTTTT.

The CDR3, as DNA: TGTGCCAGCAGCTTAGCGTTGGCGAGCGAGCAGTACTTC. It encodes CASSLALASEQYF. The genes are TRBV7-2 and TRBJ2-7, with D unresolved. V lost 0 bases and J 6 bases, leaving 9 bases between the germline ends. The CDR3 extends over 13 amino acids. Germline assignment: CDR1 SGHTA and CDR2 FQGNSA.

A word on this clonotype: An end of the junction does not agree with germline; a read error may underlie this. The chain recombines TRBV6-5 with TRBJ2-1; 9 bases are shared with TRBD2. The CDR3 is 19 amino acids. The germline gives CDR1 MNHEY, CDR2 SVGAGI. The CDR3 DNA reads TGTACCAGCAGTTACTCCTGGGTAATTGCGGGGGGGGTTGTCAATGAGCAGTTCTTC. It codes for CTSSYSWVIAGGVVNEQFF.

The chain uses TRBV6-5 and TRBJ2-3; TRBD2 agrees at 12 bases. This CDR3 is built from 19 residues. The V gene's germline CDR1 is MNHEY and CDR2 SVGAGI. V lost 0 bases, J lost 4 bases, and 11 bases stayed unmatched. This CDR3 is CASSYSVGLAGGTADTQYF. DNA for the CDR3: TGTGCCAGCAGTTACTCAGTCGGGCTAGCGGGGGGGACGGCAGATACGCAGTATTTT.

This clonotype was observed a handful of times. The CDR3 coding sequence is TGTGCCAGCAGCCCTCCCGGACTAGCGGCCGTGGCGCAGTATTTT. Translating gives CASSPPGLAAVAQYF. This sequence joins TRBV5-6 and TRBJ2-3; the match to TRBD2 covers 10 bases. This CDR3 has 15 residues. V lost 4 bases, J lost 10 bases, and 12 bases stayed unmatched. The germline gives CDR1 SGHDT, CDR2 YYEEEE.

V gene TRBV7-6 combines with J gene TRBJ2-7, with a weak D call TRBD1 (6 bases). This CDR3 is built from 13 residues. From germline, CDR1 is SGHVS and CDR2 FNYEAQ. Trimming left V 2 bases short and J 6 bases short, with 11 bases between. The CDR3 coding sequence is TGTGCCAGCAGCTTAAACAGGGCTCGCGAGCAGTACTTC. Its protein product is CASSLNRAREQYF.

This chain uses TRBV7-9 with TRBJ2-2; TRBD2 might be the D (5 bases). CDR1 SEHNR and CDR2 FQNEAQ come from the germline V gene (reference sequence). V was trimmed by 3 bases and J by 8 bases, leaving 13 bases between them. CDR3 length: 14 residues. For the CDR3, the DNA is TGTGCCAGCAGCTTGGGCGGGCCCGTTGGGGAGCTGTTTTTT. Residues: CASSLGGPVGELFF.